The 30 T cell receptor beta chains below all came from one sample that was sequenced in a study of high-grade serous ovarian cancer treatment subgroups. Tumor tissue was taken before any definitive surgery or chemotherapy was given. TCRdb's table, derived via immunoSEQ multiplex PCR, lists solely in-frame clones and lacks some. There are over 14,000 clones in the sample; roughly nine tenths occur only once, and around 6.4% lies in the top ten. Source material: tumor tissue. Receptors were obtained from a human donor with high-grade serous ovarian cancer.

The chain joins TRBV15 to TRBJ2-6; D gene unclear. The CDR3 has 13 amino acids. Trimming took off 4 bases at V and 6 bases at J, with 7 bases between the two ends. From germline, CDR1 is LNHNV and CDR2 YYDKDF (reference sequence). The CDR3 coding sequence is TGTGCCACCAGCAACGCCAAGGCCAACGTCCTGACTTTC. Its translation: CATSNAKANVLTF.

The rearrangement links TRBV6-5 to TRBJ2-7; 8 nucleotides line up with TRBD1. CDR3 length: 14 residues. Germline assignment: CDR1 MNHEY and CDR2 SVGAGI. The trim removed 5 bases at V and 3 bases at J, leaving 6 bases unmatched. This CDR3 reads CASSPQGGNYEQYF. In nucleotides, the CDR3 is TGTGCCAGCAGTCCACAGGGGGGAAACTACGAGCAGTACTTC.

The table lists this clone with a count of one. V is TRBV2 and J is TRBJ2-7, with D unclear. V was trimmed by 4 bases and J by 3 bases, leaving 4 bases between them. Germline V gives CDR1 SNHLY, CDR2 FYNNEI. The CDR3 extends over 11 amino acids. In nucleotides, the CDR3 is TGTGCCAGCAGTGTTCTCTACGAGCAGTACTTC. Encoded protein: CASSVLYEQYF.

The chain uses TRBV15 and TRBJ2-3, with D maybe TRBD1 (6 bases). The V and J ends lost 0 bases and 2 bases respectively, with 12 bases between them. This CDR3 is 16 amino acids long. The germline V gene encodes CDR1 LNHNV and CDR2 YYDKDF (reference sequence). In DNA form, the CDR3 reads TGTGCCACCAGCAGAGACCGGGACATCGTCACAGATACGCAGTATTTT. Its translation: CATSRDRDIVTDTQYF.

The rearrangement joins TRBV4-2 to TRBJ1-2; 7 bases line up with TRBD1. The junction had 0 bases not matched to a gene; V was cut back by 0 bases and J by 2 bases. CDR1 and CDR2 from the germline V gene are LGHNA and YNFKEQ. The CDR3 has 14 residues. In DNA form, the CDR3 reads TGTGCCAGCAGCCAAGACAGGGGGAACTATGGCTACACCTTC. It is translated as CASSQDRGNYGYTF.

The chain is built from TRBV6-5 and TRBJ2-1; 7 bases agree with TRBD2. CDR3 length: 15 residues. The V gene's germline CDR1 is MNHEY and CDR2 SVGAGI. J was trimmed by 5 bases and V by 6 bases; bases with no gene match: 10. DNA of the CDR3: TGTGCCAGCAGCCGTAAGCGGGGTGCTGACAATGAGCAGTTCTTC. Its translation: CASSRKRGADNEQFF.

This clone has a single count. The chain joins TRBV4-1 to TRBJ2-3, with 10 bases fitting TRBD1. CDR3 length equals 16 residues. V shed 1 base, J shed 6 bases, and the junction held 7 bases outside the gene matches. Germline-derived CDR1 and CDR2 are MGHRA and YSYEKL. The CDR3 sequence: CASSQVPGQGRDTQYF. DNA of the CDR3: TGCGCCAGCAGCCAAGTGCCGGGACAGGGGCGGGATACGCAGTATTTT.

This sequence joins TRBV7-8 and TRBJ2-2; TRBD1 matches at 8 bases. This CDR3 is built from 15 residues. Trimming removed 4 bases from V and 5 bases from J; junction bases left unmatched: 6. Germline V gene lookup returns CDR1 SGHVS and CDR2 FQNEAQ. CDR3 amino acids: CASSSWTGRTGELFF. The CDR3 nucleotides are TGTGCCAGCAGCTCTTGGACAGGGCGAACCGGGGAGCTGTTTTTT.

The chain employs TRBV10-2 and TRBJ2-7; 7 nucleotides match TRBD2. Losses at the gene ends were 2 bases for V and 1 base for J; bases not matched to a gene: 2. Germline V gene lookup returns CDR1 WSHSY and CDR2 SAAADI. The CDR3 extends over 14 amino acids. The DNA of the CDR3 is TGCGCCAGCAGTGAGCCTAGCGGTTCCTACGAGCAGTACTTC. Translation: CASSEPSGSYEQYF.

This chain uses TRBV7-3 with TRBJ2-1; 8 bases fit TRBD1. Trimming at V came to 5 bases and at J to 2 bases, leaving 5 bases not matched to a gene. CDR1 is SGHTA and CDR2 is FQGTGA in the germline V gene. CDR3 length equals 15 residues. DNA of the CDR3: TGTGCCAGCAGCGTTCAGGGGGCCACCTACAATGAGCAGTTCTTC. Protein sequence: CASSVQGATYNEQFF.

In its sample, this clone was seen a few times. The gene calls are TRBV19 and TRBJ2-3, with D perhaps TRBD1 or TRBD2 (5 bases each). Trimming took 3 bases from V and 3 from J, leaving 13 bases between them. The CDR3 has 15 residues. Germline V gives CDR1 LNHDA, CDR2 SQIVND (reference sequence). CDR3: CASSMGVASTDTQYF. The CDR3 DNA reads as TGTGCCAGTAGTATGGGGGTAGCCTCAACAGATACGCAGTATTTT.

The gene calls are TRBV2 and TRBJ2-3; 9 positions agree with TRBD2. Germline CDR1 and CDR2: SNHLY and FYNNEI. There are 15 residues in the CDR3. The V and J ends lost 3 bases and 4 bases, in that order; junction bases with no gene match: 5. The CDR3 DNA follows: TGTGCCAGCAGTGACGGACTAGCGAGTTCAGATACGCAGTATTTT. Protein product: CASSDGLASSDTQYF.

This clone was detected only a few times. The chain uses TRBV2 and TRBJ1-6, with 9 positions matching TRBD1. Looked up from germline, CDR1 is SNHLY and CDR2 is FYNNEI. Trimming at V came to 0 bases and at J to 7 bases, leaving 1 base not matched to a gene. The CDR3 contains 15 residues. In DNA, the CDR3 is TGTGCCAGCAGTGAAGCCGGACAGGGGAATTCACCCCTCCACTTT. The encoded protein is CASSEAGQGNSPLHF.

This clone was detected once. J is TRBJ2-3 and V is TRBV6-1; D is uncertain. V was shortened by 0 bases and J by 3 bases, with 4 bases between the two germline ends. This CDR3 spans 13 amino acids. The germline V gene has CDR1 MNHNS and CDR2 SASEGT. CDR3 in amino acids: CASSEAPTDTQYF. In nucleotides, the CDR3 is TGTGCCAGCAGTGAAGCCCCTACAGATACGCAGTATTTT.

The chain is built from TRBV27 and TRBJ2-7; 11 nucleotides line up with TRBD2. V lost 8 bases to trimming and J lost 6 bases; unmatched junction nucleotides: 6. The CDR3 spans 13 residues. Germline V gives CDR1 MNHEY, CDR2 SMNVEV (reference sequence). CDR3 residues: CASSYLAGGEQYF. CDR3 coding DNA: TGTGCCAGCTCCTATCTAGCGGGGGGCGAGCAGTACTTC.

The V gene is TRBV7-2, the J gene TRBJ1-2; TRBD1 agrees at 7 bases. This CDR3 has 15 amino acids. Germline CDR1 reads SGHTA; CDR2 reads FQGNSA. Trimming removed 5 bases from V and 4 bases from J; junction bases left unmatched: 10. The CDR3 spells CASSPHGQAFYGYTF. The CDR3 region has the DNA TGTGCCAGCAGCCCCCATGGACAGGCTTTCTATGGCTACACCTTC.

The genes are TRBV30 and TRBJ1-5, with 8 bases lining up with TRBD1. With 1 base clipped from V and 3 bases from J, the junction kept 11 bases outside the gene matches. The CDR3 totals 17 residues. Germline values: CDR1 GTSNPN, CDR2 SVGIG (reference sequence). The CDR3 protein is CAWSAPGQGITNQPQHF. The CDR3 DNA sequence: TGTGCCTGGAGTGCCCCCGGACAGGGAATTACCAATCAGCCCCAGCATTTT.

This chain uses TRBV11-3 with TRBJ2-1, with TRBD2 matching 11 bases. The CDR3 has 16 residues. V lost 5 bases, J lost 2 bases, and 5 bases stayed unmatched. The germline V gene encodes CDR1 SGHNT and CDR2 YENEEA. The CDR3 here is CASSLSGGDTYNEQFF. CDR3 DNA: TGTGCCAGCAGCCTTAGCGGGGGGGATACCTACAATGAGCAGTTCTTC.

This sequence joins TRBV5-1 and TRBJ1-1; possible D gene TRBD1, 5 bases. This CDR3 spans 13 amino acids. Trimming stripped 5 bases from V and 1 base from J, with 9 bases between. Germline values: CDR1 SGHRS, CDR2 YFSETQ. The CDR3, as DNA: TGCGCCAGCAGTCGGACACCGAACACTGAAGCTTTCTTT. As protein: CASSRTPNTEAFF.

The V gene is TRBV11-2, the J gene TRBJ2-6; 12 nucleotides match TRBD1. Germline CDR1 SGHAT, CDR2 FQNNGV. With V trimmed by 5 bases and J by 4 bases, 9 bases remained unmatched. There are 18 residues in the CDR3. For the CDR3, the DNA is TGTGCCAGCAGCAGAGGGACAGGGGGCCCGGGGGGGGCCAACGTCCTGACTTTC. Its translation: CASSRGTGGPGGANVLTF. Full variable domain (outside the CDR3, taken from reference TRBV11-2 and TRBJ2-6): EAGVAQSPRYKIIEKRQSVAFWCNPISGHATLYWYQQILGQGPKLLIQFQNNGVVDDSQLPKDRFSAERLKGVDSTLKIQPAKLEDSAVYLCASSRGTGGPGGANVLTFGAGSRLTVL.

This clone has only a few counts. The chain joins TRBV27 to TRBJ1-5; D call uncertain. CDR3 length: 17 amino acids. The germline CDR1 and CDR2 sequences are MNHEY and SMNVEV (reference sequence). V was trimmed by 2 bases and J by 2 bases, leaving 16 bases between them. The CDR3 nucleotides are TGTGCCAGCAGTTTACTTGGGCAGCCCTTTGGCAATCAGCCCCAGCATTTT. It yields the protein CASSLLGQPFGNQPQHF.

The genes are TRBV19 and TRBJ1-1; TRBD1 agrees at 7 bases. Trimming cost V 3 bases and J 0 bases; bases outside gene matches: 1. Per the germline V gene, CDR1 is LNHDA and CDR2 is SQIVND (reference sequence). The CDR3 contains 14 residues. CDR3 nucleotides: TGTGCCAGTAGTATGGACAGGTTGAACACTGAAGCTTTCTTT. Translation: CASSMDRLNTEAFF.

The genes are TRBV29-1 and TRBJ2-7, with D maybe TRBD2 (6 bases). From germline, CDR1 is SQVTM and CDR2 ANQGSEA. The CDR3 runs 11 residues. Deletions cut 6 bases from V and 3 bases from J, with 9 bases between. The CDR3 protein is CSVRGVYEQYF. CDR3 sequence (DNA): TGCAGCGTCCGCGGGGTCTACGAGCAGTACTTC.

The rearrangement uses TRBV4-2 and TRBJ2-7; 7 bases line up with TRBD2. The junction had 11 bases not matched to a gene; V was cut back by 0 bases and J by 3 bases. CDR3 length equals 17 residues. Germline assignment: CDR1 LGHNA and CDR2 YNFKEQ. The chain's CDR3 is CASSQDSGSAALYEQYF. CDR3 DNA sequence: TGTGCCAGCAGCCAAGATAGCGGGTCGGCCGCCCTCTACGAGCAGTACTTC.

In its sample, this clone was seen a few times. V is TRBV18 and J is TRBJ2-7; 8 positions match TRBD2. In germline, CDR1 is KGHSH, CDR2 LQKENI. The CDR3 contains 15 residues. V lost 1 base to trimming and J lost 5 bases; unmatched junction nucleotides: 7. The CDR3 loop is CASSPQGLGAHEQYF. In DNA form, the CDR3 reads TGTGCCAGCTCACCACAGGGACTAGGCGCTCACGAGCAGTACTTC. Full variable domain (rest looked up from reference TRBV18 and TRBJ2-7): NAGVMQNPRHLVRRRGQEARLRCSPMKGHSHVYWYRQLPEEGLKFMVYLQKENIIDESGMPKERFSAEFPKEGPSILRIQQVVRGDSAAYFCASSPQGLGAHEQYFGPGTRLTVT.

The V and J genes are TRBV2 and TRBJ2-3, with a weak D call TRBD2 (7 bases). Germline V gene sequence: CDR1 SNHLY, CDR2 FYNNEI. CDR3 length: 19 residues. The V and J ends lost 6 bases and 4 bases respectively, with 29 bases between them. The CDR3, as DNA: TGTGCCAGCAGGGTTCCGGGGGGCTCCGGCGCAGACACGGCAGATACGCAGTATTTT. Translating it yields CASRVPGGSGADTADTQYF.

The gene calls are TRBV5-4 and TRBJ1-1; D uncertain. The CDR3 contains 13 residues. V lost 1 base and J 3 bases, leaving 7 bases between the germline ends. Germline V lookup: CDR1 SGHNT, CDR2 YYREEE (reference sequence). The CDR3 coding sequence is TGTGCCAGCAGCTTGATACGAGACACTGAAGCTTTCTTT. It yields the protein CASSLIRDTEAFF.

The V and J genes are TRBV30 and TRBJ2-2; no reliable D call. The V gene's germline CDR1 is GTSNPN and CDR2 SVGIG (reference sequence). V was pared by 1 base and J by 4 bases, with 10 bases between. This CDR3 region has 14 residues. In nucleotides, the CDR3 is TGTGCCTGGAGTGCCGTTACTGGCACCGGGGAGCTGTTTTTT. Its protein is CAWSAVTGTGELFF.

The rearrangement joins TRBV18 to TRBJ1-6; 7 bases are shared with TRBD1. This CDR3 contains 15 residues. From germline, CDR1 is KGHSH and CDR2 LQKENI. V gave up 3 bases and J gave up 6 bases; unmatched junction bases: 5. The CDR3 region has the DNA TGTGCCAGCTCACCGGCGACAGGGTTTAATTCACCCCTCCACTTT. Protein sequence: CASSPATGFNSPLHF.

This chain joins TRBV5-6 and TRBJ1-3; D might be TRBD1 (5 bases). V was shortened by 3 bases and J by 0 bases, with 7 bases between the two germline ends. Germline values: CDR1 SGHDT, CDR2 YYEEEE. CDR3 length: 14 residues. CDR3 sequence (DNA): TGTGCCAGCAGCTGGGGGAGCTCTGGAAACACCATATATTTT. It codes for CASSWGSSGNTIYF.